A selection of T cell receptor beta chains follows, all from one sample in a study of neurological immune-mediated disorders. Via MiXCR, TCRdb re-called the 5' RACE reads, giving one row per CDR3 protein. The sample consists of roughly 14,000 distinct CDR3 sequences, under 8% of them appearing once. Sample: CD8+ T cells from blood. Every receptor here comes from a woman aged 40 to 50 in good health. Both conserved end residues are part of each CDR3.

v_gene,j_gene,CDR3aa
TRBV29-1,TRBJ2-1,CSVKGGTSSYNEQFF
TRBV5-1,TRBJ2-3,CASSLDSWGRTDTQYF
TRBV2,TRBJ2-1,CAGGGQSYNEQFF
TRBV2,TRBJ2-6,CASRGGIGGLWSSGANVLTF
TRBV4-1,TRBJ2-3,CASSPSLAGGPDTQYF
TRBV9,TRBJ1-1,CASSPENRGWTEAFF
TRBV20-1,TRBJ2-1,CSASPLGGGSYNEQFF
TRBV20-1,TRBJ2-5,CSAKGLAEAFQDTQYF
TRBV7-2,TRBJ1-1,CASSLGVRMNTEAFF
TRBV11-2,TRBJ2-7,CASSLAGTYEQYF
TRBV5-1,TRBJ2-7,CASSATGQGAHEQYF
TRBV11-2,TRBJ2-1,CASSSLANEQFF
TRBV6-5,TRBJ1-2,CASSPSGSGRIDGYTF
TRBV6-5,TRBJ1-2,CASSFLGGADGYTF
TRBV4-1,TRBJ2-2,CASSHPTSGVNTGELFF
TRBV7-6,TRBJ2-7,CASSLGTGSTYEQYF
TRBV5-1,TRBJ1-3,CASSFFIGQRTTGNTIYF
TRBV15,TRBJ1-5,CATSRAGTNQPQHF
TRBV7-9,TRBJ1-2,CASSPSLAGNYGYTF
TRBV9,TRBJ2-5,CASSAGGRGPWETQYF
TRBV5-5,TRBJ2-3,CASPPEWNTQYF
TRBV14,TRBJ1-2,CASSQTGAIFNYGYTF
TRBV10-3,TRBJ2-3,CAISVPLAADTQYF
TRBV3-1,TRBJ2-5,CASSQTWGTGRLQETQYF
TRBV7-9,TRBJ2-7,CASSSREGVPYEQYF
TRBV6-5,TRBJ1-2,CASSYGGGAYGYTF
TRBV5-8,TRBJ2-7,CASSQGTGVREQYF
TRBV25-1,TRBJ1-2,CASSEFHGSTNYGYTF
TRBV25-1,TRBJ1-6,CASTRDDNSPLHF